This TCR beta chain was profiled in a study of blood T cell repertoires in COVID-19. Across the study: Among Cohort 3 donors, those recovered had two negative PCRs, clearance, or symptom resolution.

In the authors' workflow: Quantification of nucleated cells was approximated via reference gene primer amplification. Using immunoSEQ multiplex PCR, the repertoire was profiled, and TCRdb retains in-frame clones only, with some absent. Clone size and the V and J calls come from that table; the DNA yielded D and trimming. Of some 180,000 clones detected, approximately 86% appear once; the ten largest clones hold around 23%. Participants, roughly 18 to 90 years old, spanned fewer than 25 US areas. The origin of this receptor is a woman between 35 and 50 years old in a cohort exposed to, infected with or recovered from COVID-19 (not recorded which). Material for sequencing was PBMCs or T cells enriched from blood (not recorded which).

The CDR3 is CASIIRDTQYF. The CDR3 nucleotides read TGTGCCAGTATAATTCGAGATACGCAGTATTTT. This chain connects TRBV12-3 or TRBV12-4 to TRBJ2-3; D remains ambiguous. With 9 bases removed from V and 5 bases from J, the gap between germline ends came to 9 bases. The CDR3 extends over 11 amino acids.